Presented here are 9 T cell receptor beta chains from one specimen sequenced in a study of blood T cells in healthy people across ages (dated by TCRdb to the mid-2010s). The library was produced with 5' RACE. TCRdb lists the instrument as Illumina HiSeq 2500. A second PCR of about 7 to 12 cycles was performed with a sample-barcoded 5' primer and a J-beta primer mix. The public sequencing data were trimmed at Q25 with fastp and processed into clonotypes with MiXCR by TCRdb, which kept only in-frame beta chains. Identical CDR3 protein sequences are pooled into one entry, listed with their most common genes and DNA. The sample records around 780,000 distinct CDR3 sequences, 45% to 70% of which are singletons. The ten largest clones represent roughly 24% of the sample. The sequencing sample was made of blood. The receptors were sampled from a man in his forties in good health.

This clonotype was recorded a few times. The chain recombines TRBV5-1 with TRBJ2-5; 7 bases agree with TRBD2. The germline V gene has CDR1 SGHRS and CDR2 YFSETQ. The CDR3 length is 16 residues. J lost 1 base, V lost 4 bases, and 10 bases had no gene match. This CDR3 is CASSPGMASGQETQYF. The DNA of the CDR3 is TGCGCCAGCAGCCCGGGAATGGCTAGCGGCCAAGAGACCCAGTACTTC. Drawing the rest from reference TRBV5-1 and TRBJ2-5, the complete variable domain is KAGVTQTPRYLIKTRGQQVTLSCSPISGHRSVSWYQQTPGQGLQFLFEYFSETQRNKGNFPGRFSGRQFSNSRSEMNVSTLELGDSALYLCASSPGMASGQETQYFGPGTRLLVL.

This clonotype has more than one count but fewer than ten. J is TRBJ2-3 and V is TRBV20-1; possible D gene TRBD2, 6 bases. This CDR3 is 13 amino acids long. Trimming left V 1 base short and J 3 bases short, with 8 bases between. The V gene's germline CDR1 is DFQATT and CDR2 SNEGSKA (reference sequence). In DNA, the CDR3 is TGCAGTGCTAGAGTTAGCGGTACAGATACGCAGTATTTT. Translation: CSARVSGTDTQYF.

The chain joins TRBV5-1 to TRBJ2-3; 8 bases align to TRBD1. Per germline, CDR1 SGHRS and CDR2 YFSETQ. The length of the CDR3 is 15 residues. The J segment lost 3 bases and the V segment lost 4 bases, leaving 7 bases of the junction unmatched. CDR3 coding DNA: TGCGCCAGCAGCGCGACAGGGGAGCTTACAGATACGCAGTATTTT. Translating gives CASSATGELTDTQYF. Looking up the rest from reference TRBV5-1 and TRBJ2-3 gives the full variable domain: KAGVTQTPRYLIKTRGQQVTLSCSPISGHRSVSWYQQTPGQGLQFLFEYFSETQRNKGNFPGRFSGRQFSNSRSEMNVSTLELGDSALYLCASSATGELTDTQYFGPGTRLTVL.

The chain carries TRBV27 and TRBJ2-3; possible D gene TRBD1, 5 bases. V lost 2 bases, J lost 6 bases, and 12 bases lay in between. Germline V gene lookup returns CDR1 MNHEY and CDR2 SMNVEV (reference sequence). This CDR3 is 14 amino acids long. CDR3 loop: CASSLMQGWDTQYF. The CDR3 region has the DNA TGTGCCAGCAGTTTAATGCAGGGATGGGATACGCAGTATTTT.

The genes are TRBV12-3 or TRBV12-4 and TRBJ2-3; possibly TRBD1 for D (6 bases). The V gene lost 3 bases and the J gene lost 2 bases, with 18 bases spanning the gap. CDR3 size: 17 residues. CDR3 amino acids: CASSFSQGPLSTDTQYF. DNA of the CDR3: TGTGCCAGCAGTTTTAGTCAGGGGCCTTTATCCACAGATACGCAGTATTTT.

The J gene is TRBJ1-5, the V gene TRBV6-6; D call uncertain. This CDR3 is built from 12 residues. Germline V gene lookup returns CDR1 MNHNY and CDR2 SVGAGI (reference sequence). The ends were cut back, 7 bases at V and 1 base at J, with 5 bases in the middle. The chain's CDR3 is CASKESNQPQHF. The CDR3 coding sequence is TGTGCCAGCAAAGAGAGCAATCAGCCCCAGCATTTT.

This clonotype was seen a few times. The chain is built from TRBV7-9 and TRBJ2-1, with D possibly TRBD2 on 6 matching bases. This CDR3 is 12 amino acids long. CDR1 is SEHNR, CDR2 FQNEAQ, per germline (reference sequence). The germline V and J ends were trimmed by 8 bases and 8 bases, with 13 bases remaining between them. CDR3 bases: TGTGCCAGCGTCCGGGGGAGCGATGAGCAGTTCTTC. Translated, it gives CASVRGSDEQFF.

With regard to this clonotype: One junction end disagrees with the germline gene, perhaps due to a read error. This sequence joins TRBV25-1 and TRBJ2-3, with 7 positions matching TRBD2. Germline V gives CDR1 MGHDK, CDR2 SYGVNS. The length of the CDR3 is 14 residues. CDR3 coding DNA: TGTGCCAGCAGGGGGGGGAGGTCCGGCGTTACGCGGTATTTT. Protein sequence: CASRGGRSGVTRYF.

The table lists this clonotype with a few counts. The chain combines TRBV4-3 with TRBJ2-1; TRBD2 matches at 7 bases. J gave up 9 bases and V 2 bases, and 13 bases lay outside the gene matches. Per germline, CDR1 LGHNA and CDR2 YSLEER. The CDR3 totals 16 residues. The CDR3 sequence: CASSQLAAGLESEQFF. CDR3 sequence (DNA): TGCGCCAGCAGCCAACTAGCGGCGGGGCTGGAGAGTGAGCAGTTCTTC.